The 8 T cell receptor beta chains in this list originate from one sample, sequenced in a study of cytomegalovirus exposure and HLA in healthy donors. PCR employed 60 Vbeta and 13 Jbeta primers. Data came from immunoSEQ multiplex PCR; TCRdb stores just in-frame clones and leaves some out. The data hold tens of thousands of clones, with 65% to 85% observed a single time. The sequenced sample was PBMCs. The receptor set was obtained from a man between 18 and 29 years old in good health and CMV-seronegative.

The chain is built from TRBV21-1 and TRBJ2-4; the table's TRBD1 call for D was not verified on the DNA. TRBV21-1 is an annotated pseudogene. This CDR3 is built from 19 residues. DNA for the CDR3: TGTGCCAGCAGCAAAAAAGAGACAGGGGCTCGCATAGCCAAAAACATTCAGTACTTC. It yields the protein CASSKKETGARIAKNIQYF.

V gene TRBV29-1 combines with J gene TRBJ1-1, with TRBD1 as a possible D gene (6 bases). V shed 7 bases and J shed 0 bases, with 12 bases lying between them. CDR1 and CDR2 from the germline V gene are SQVTM and ANQGSEA. The CDR3 has 13 amino acids. Here the CDR3 DNA reads TGCAGCGCGGAGACAGGTATGAACACTGAAGCTTTCTTT. As protein: CSAETGMNTEAFF.

This clone was counted a single time. The chain employs TRBV27 and TRBJ2-7; a weak D match, TRBD1 (5 bases). V lost 2 bases and J lost 2, with 13 bases in between. Germline CDR1 reads MNHEY; CDR2 reads SMNVEV (reference sequence). The CDR3 covers 15 residues. The CDR3 region is CASSLGAPPPYEQYF. The CDR3 bases are TGTGCCAGCAGTTTAGGGGCGCCCCCGCCCTACGAGCAGTACTTC.

This sequence joins TRBV5-1 and TRBJ2-1, with 14 bases matching TRBD2. The CDR3 extends over 15 amino acids. V lost 7 bases, J lost 2 bases, and 2 bases stayed unmatched. Germline CDR1 is SGHRS and CDR2 is YFSETQ. CDR3 amino acids: CASGTSGSAYNEQFF. CDR3 nucleotides: TGCGCCAGCGGGACTAGCGGGAGCGCCTACAATGAGCAGTTCTTC.

The CDR3, as DNA: TGCGCCAGCAGCTTGGAGGCCAGGCGGGCCAACGTCCTGACTTTC. It encodes CASSLEARRANVLTF. This chain joins TRBV5-1 and TRBJ2-6; no clear D gene. V lost 0 bases to trimming and J lost 5 bases, with 9 bases between them. Germline V gene lookup returns CDR1 SGHRS and CDR2 YFSETQ. This CDR3 comprises 15 residues.

V usage is TRBV27 and J usage is TRBJ1-2, with unresolved D. The CDR3 is 13 residues long. V was cut by 7 bases and J by 8 bases, with 17 bases left in between. Per germline, CDR1 MNHEY and CDR2 SMNVEV (reference sequence). CDR3 nucleotide sequence: TGTGCCAGCACCTCGTCGGCGGTTAGGGGCTACACCTTC. Translation: CASTSSAVRGYTF.

This chain connects TRBV7-3 to TRBJ1-2, with D maybe TRBD1 (5 bases). Trimming left V 5 bases short and J 2 bases short, with 15 bases between. Germline assignment: CDR1 SGHTA and CDR2 FQGTGA. CDR3 size: 15 residues. CDR3: CASSLTASQNYGYTF. The CDR3 nucleotides read TGTGCCAGCAGCCTGACAGCATCTCAAAACTATGGCTACACCTTC.

This clone showed up just once. This rearrangement joins TRBV5-1 to TRBJ2-1, with 8 bases lining up with TRBD2. Germline V gives CDR1 SGHRS, CDR2 YFSETQ. CDR3 size: 16 residues. The J segment lost 5 bases and the V segment lost 0 bases, leaving 7 bases of the junction unmatched. The CDR3 DNA sequence: TGCGCCAGCAGCTTGGCCAGAACTAGCGGCCACAATGAGCAGTTCTTC. It encodes CASSLARTSGHNEQFF. The whole variable domain, remainder taken from reference TRBV5-1 and TRBJ2-1, is KAGVTQTPRYLIKTRGQQVTLSCSPISGHRSVSWYQQTPGQGLQFLFEYFSETQRNKGNFPGRFSGRQFSNSRSEMNVSTLELGDSALYLCASSLARTSGHNEQFFGPGTRLTVL.